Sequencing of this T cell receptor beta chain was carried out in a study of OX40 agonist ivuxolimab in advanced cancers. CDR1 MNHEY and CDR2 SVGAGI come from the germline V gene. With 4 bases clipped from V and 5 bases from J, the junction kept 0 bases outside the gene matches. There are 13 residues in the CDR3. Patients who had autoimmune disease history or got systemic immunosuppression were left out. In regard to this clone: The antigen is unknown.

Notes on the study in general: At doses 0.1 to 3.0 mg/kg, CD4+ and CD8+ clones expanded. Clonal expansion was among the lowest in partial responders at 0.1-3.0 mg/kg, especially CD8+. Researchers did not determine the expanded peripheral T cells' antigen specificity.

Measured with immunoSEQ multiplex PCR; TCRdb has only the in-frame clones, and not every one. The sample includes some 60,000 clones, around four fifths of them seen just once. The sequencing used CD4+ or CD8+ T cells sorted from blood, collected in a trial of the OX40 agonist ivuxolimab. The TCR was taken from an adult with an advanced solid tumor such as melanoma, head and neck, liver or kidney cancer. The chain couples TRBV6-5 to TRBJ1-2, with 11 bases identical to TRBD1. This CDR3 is CASSWDRGYGYTF. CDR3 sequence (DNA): TGTGCCAGCAGTTGGGACAGGGGGTATGGCTACACCTTC.